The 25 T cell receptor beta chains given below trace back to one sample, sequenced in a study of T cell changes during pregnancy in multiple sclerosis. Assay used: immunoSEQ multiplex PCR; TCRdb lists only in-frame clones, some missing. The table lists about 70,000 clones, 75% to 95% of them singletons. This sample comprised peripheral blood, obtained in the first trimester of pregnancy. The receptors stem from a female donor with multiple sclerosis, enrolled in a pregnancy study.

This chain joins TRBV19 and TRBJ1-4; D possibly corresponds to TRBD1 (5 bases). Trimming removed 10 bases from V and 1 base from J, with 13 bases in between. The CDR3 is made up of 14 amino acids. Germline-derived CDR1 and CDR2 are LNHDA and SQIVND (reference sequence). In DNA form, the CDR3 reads TGTGCCACCGCAGGGTTACGAACTAATGAAAAACTGTTTTTT. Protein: CATAGLRTNEKLFF.

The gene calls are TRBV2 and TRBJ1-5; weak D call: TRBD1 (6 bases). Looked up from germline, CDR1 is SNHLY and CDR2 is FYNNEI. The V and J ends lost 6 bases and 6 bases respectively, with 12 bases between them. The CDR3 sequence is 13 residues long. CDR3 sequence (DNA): TGTGCCAGCAGAGGGGGTCCTCCTCAGCCCCAGCATTTT. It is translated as CASRGGPPQPQHF.

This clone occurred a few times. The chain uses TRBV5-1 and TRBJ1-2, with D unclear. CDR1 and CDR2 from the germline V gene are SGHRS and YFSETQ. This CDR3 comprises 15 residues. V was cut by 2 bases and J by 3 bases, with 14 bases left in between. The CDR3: CASSFGGSIDYGYTF. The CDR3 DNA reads TGCGCCAGCAGCTTTGGAGGGAGCATCGACTATGGCTACACCTTC.

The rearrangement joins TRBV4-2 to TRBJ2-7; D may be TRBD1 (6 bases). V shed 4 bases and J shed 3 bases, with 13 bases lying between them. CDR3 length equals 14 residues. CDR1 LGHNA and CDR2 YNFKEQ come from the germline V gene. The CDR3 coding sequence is TGTGCCAGCAGCCCTGACATAGGGGGCTACGAGCAGTACTTC. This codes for CASSPDIGGYEQYF.

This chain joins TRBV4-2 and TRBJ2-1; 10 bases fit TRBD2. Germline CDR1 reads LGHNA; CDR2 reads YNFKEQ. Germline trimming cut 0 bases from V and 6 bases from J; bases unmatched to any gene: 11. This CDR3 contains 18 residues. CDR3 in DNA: TGTGCCAGCAGCCAAGAAAGTTGGGGGACTAGCGTGAGCAATGAGCAGTTCTTC. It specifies CASSQESWGTSVSNEQFF.

The CDR3 bases are TGTGCCTGGAGTGTAGTTAAGGGTTTTGGGGGCGGCTACACCTTC. This gives the protein CAWSVVKGFGGGYTF. The chain combines TRBV30 with TRBJ1-2, with a weak D call TRBD1 (6 bases). V was pared by 0 bases and J by 8 bases, with 19 bases between. CDR1 is GTSNPN and CDR2 is SVGIG in the germline V gene (reference sequence). The CDR3 totals 15 residues.

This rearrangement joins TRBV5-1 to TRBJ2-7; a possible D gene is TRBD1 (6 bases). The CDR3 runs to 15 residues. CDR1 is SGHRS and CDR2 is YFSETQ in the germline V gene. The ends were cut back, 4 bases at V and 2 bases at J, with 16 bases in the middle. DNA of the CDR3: TGCGCCAGCAGCCTAGGGGCCGGGACAACCTACGAGCAGTACTTC. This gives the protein CASSLGAGTTYEQYF.

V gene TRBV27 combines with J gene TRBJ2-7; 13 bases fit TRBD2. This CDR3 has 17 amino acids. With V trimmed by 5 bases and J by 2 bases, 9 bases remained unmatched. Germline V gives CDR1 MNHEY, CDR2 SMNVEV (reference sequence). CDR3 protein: CASSPRWTSGRTYEQYF. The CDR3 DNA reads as TGTGCCAGCAGTCCGCGCTGGACTAGCGGGAGAACCTACGAGCAGTACTTC.

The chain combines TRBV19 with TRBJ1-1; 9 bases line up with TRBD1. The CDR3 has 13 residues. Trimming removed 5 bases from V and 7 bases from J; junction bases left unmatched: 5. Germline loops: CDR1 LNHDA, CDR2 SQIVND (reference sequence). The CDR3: CASSGTGIGEAFF. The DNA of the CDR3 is TGTGCCAGTAGTGGGACAGGGATCGGTGAAGCTTTCTTT.

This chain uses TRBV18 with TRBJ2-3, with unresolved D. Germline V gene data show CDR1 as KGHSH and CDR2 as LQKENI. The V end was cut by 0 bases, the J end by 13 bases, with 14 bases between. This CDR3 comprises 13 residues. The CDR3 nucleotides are TGTGCCAGCTCACCACCGAGTCTTGACCAGGAGTATTTT. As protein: CASSPPSLDQEYF. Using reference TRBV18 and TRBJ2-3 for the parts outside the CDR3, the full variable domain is NAGVMQNPRHLVRRRGQEARLRCSPMKGHSHVYWYRQLPEEGLKFMVYLQKENIIDESGMPKERFSAEFPKEGPSILRIQQVVRGDSAAYFCASSPPSLDQEYFGPGTRLTVL.

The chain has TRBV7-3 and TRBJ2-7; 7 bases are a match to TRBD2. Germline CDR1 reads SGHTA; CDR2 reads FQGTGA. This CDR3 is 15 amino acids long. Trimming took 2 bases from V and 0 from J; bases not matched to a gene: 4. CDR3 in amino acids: CASSLVGGSSYEQYF. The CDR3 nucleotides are TGTGCCAGCAGCTTAGTGGGGGGGAGCTCCTACGAGCAGTACTTC.

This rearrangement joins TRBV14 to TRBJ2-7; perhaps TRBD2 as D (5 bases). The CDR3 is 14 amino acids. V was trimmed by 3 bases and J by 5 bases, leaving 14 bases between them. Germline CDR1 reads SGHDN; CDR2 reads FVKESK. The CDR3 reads CASSQPPRRNEQYF. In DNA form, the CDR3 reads TGTGCCAGCAGCCAGCCCCCGAGGAGGAACGAGCAGTACTTC.

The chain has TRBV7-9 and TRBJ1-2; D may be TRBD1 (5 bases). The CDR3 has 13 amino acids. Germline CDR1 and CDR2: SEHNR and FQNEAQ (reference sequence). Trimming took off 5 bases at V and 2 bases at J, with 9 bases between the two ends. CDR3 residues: CASSVGQNYGYTF. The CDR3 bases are TGTGCCAGCAGCGTGGGGCAAAACTATGGCTACACCTTC.

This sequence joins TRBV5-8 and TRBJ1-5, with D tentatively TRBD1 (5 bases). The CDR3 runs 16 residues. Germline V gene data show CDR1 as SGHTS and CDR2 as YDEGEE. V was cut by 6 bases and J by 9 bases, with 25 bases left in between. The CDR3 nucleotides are TGTGCCAGCATCTCTTCCCTTGGGGCAGGCCGAGGGCCCCAGCATTTT. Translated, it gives CASISSLGAGRGPQHF.

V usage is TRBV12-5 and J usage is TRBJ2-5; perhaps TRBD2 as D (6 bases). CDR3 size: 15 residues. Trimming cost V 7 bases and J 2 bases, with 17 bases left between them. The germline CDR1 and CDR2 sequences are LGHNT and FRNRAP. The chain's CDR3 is CASARSGRTQETQYF. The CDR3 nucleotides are TGTGCTAGTGCCCGAAGTGGGAGGACTCAAGAGACCCAGTACTTC.

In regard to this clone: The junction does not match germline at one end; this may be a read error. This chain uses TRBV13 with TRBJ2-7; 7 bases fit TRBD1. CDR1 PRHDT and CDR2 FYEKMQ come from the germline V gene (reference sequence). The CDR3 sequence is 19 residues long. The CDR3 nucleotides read TGTGCCAGCAGCCTTAAGGGGAACAGGGGCCTATTAAGCTCCTACGCGCAGTACTTC. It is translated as CASSLKGNRGLLSSYAQYF.

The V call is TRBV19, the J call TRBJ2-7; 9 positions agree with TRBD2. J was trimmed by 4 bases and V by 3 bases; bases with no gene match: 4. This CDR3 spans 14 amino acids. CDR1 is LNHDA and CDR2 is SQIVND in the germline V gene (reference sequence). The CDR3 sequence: CASSILAGTYEQYF. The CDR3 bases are TGTGCCAGTAGTATTCTAGCGGGAACGTACGAGCAGTACTTC.

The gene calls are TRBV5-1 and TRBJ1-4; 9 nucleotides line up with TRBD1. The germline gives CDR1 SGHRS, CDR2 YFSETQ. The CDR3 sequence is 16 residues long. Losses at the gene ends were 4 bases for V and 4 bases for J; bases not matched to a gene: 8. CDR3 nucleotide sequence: TGCGCCAGCAGCAGGGAAGGGACAGGGAGTAATGAAAAACTGTTTTTT. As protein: CASSREGTGSNEKLFF.

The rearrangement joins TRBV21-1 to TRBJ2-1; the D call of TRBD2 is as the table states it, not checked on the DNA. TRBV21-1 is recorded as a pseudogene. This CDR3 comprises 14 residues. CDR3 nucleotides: TGTGCCAGCCAACTAGCGGGAGGGCCGGATGAGCAGTTCTTC. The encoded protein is CASQLAGGPDEQFF.

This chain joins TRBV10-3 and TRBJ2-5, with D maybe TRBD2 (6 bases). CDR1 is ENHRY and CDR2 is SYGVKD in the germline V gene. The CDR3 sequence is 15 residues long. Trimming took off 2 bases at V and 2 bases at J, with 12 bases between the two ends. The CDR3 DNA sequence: TGTGCCATCAGTGAGGGAGGGCAGGGACAAGAGACCCAGTACTTC. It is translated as CAISEGGQGQETQYF.

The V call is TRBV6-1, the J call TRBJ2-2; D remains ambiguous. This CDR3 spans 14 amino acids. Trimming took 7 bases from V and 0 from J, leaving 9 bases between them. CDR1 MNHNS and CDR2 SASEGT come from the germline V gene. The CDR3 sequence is CASIDTANTGELFF. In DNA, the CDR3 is TGTGCCAGCATTGATACGGCGAACACCGGGGAGCTGTTTTTT.

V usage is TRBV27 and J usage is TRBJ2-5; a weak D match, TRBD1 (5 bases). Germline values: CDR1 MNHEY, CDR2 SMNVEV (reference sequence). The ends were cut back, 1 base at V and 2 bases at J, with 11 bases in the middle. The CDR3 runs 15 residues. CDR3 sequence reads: CASSLYRGSQETQYF. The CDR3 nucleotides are TGTGCCAGCAGTTTATATAGGGGTTCGCAAGAGACCCAGTACTTC.

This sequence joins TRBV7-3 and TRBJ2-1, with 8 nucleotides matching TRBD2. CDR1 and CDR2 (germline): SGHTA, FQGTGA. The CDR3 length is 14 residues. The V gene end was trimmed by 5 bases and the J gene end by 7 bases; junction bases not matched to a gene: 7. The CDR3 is CASSGTSGSNEQFF. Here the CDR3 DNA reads TGTGCCAGCAGCGGAACTAGCGGCTCAAATGAGCAGTTCTTC.

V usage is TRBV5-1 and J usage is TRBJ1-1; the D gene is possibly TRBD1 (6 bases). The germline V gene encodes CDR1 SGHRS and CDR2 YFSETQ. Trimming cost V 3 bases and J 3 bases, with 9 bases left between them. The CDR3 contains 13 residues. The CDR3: CASSSNRDTEAFF. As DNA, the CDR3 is TGCGCCAGCAGCTCAAACAGGGACACTGAAGCTTTCTTT.

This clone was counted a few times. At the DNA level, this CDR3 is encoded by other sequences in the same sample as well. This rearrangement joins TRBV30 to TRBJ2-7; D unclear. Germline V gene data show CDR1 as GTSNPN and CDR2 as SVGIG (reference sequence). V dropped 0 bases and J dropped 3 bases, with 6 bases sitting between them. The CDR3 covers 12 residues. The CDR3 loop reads CAWSVRGYEQYF. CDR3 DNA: TGTGCCTGGAGTGTCCGAGGCTACGAGCAGTACTTC.